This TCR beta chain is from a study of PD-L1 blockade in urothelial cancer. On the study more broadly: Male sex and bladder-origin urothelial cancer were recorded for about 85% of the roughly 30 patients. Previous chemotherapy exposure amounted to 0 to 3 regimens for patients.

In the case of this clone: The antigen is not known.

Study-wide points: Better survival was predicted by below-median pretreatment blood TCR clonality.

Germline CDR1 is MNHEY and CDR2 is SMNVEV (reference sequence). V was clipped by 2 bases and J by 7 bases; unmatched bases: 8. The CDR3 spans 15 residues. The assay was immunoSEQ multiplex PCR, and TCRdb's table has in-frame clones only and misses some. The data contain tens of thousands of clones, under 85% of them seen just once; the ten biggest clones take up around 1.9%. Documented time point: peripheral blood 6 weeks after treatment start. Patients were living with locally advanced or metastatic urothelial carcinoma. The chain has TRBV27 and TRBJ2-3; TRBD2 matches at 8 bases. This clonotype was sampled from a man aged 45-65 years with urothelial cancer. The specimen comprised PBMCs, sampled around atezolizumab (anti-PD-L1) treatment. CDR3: CASSLAGGQRYTQYF. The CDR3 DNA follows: TGTGCCAGCAGTTTAGCGGGAGGTCAGAGATATACGCAGTATTTT.